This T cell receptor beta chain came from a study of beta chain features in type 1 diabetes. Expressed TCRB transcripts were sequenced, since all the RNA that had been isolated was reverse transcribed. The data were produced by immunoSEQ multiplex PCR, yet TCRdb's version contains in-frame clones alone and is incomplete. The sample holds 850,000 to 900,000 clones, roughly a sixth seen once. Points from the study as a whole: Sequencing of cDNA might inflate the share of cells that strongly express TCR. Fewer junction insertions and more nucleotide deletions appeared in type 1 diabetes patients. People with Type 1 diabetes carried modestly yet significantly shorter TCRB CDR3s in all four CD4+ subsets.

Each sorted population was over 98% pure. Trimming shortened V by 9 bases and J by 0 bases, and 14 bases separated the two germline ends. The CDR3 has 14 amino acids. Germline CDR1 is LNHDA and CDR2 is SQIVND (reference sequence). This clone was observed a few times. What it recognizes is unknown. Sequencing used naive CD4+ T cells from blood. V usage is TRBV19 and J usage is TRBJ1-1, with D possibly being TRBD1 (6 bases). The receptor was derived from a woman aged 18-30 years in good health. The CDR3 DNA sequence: TGTGCCAGCAGTCAGGGGTTAATGAACACTGAAGCTTTCTTT. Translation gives CASSQGLMNTEAFF.